This paragraph reports one T cell receptor (beta chain). CDR3 length equals 14 residues. Trimming removed 3 bases from V and 7 bases from J; junction bases left unmatched: 1. CDR1 is SGDLS and CDR2 is YYNGEE in the germline V gene. The data stem from a study of blood T cell repertoires in COVID-19. In the study overall: Spain, Italy and the United States supplied samples that represented acute and convalescent COVID-19.

In the original workflow: Scientists estimated how many nucleated cells there were by amplifying reference gene primers. Sequencing used immunoSEQ multiplex PCR; TCRdb keeps in-frame clones, though not all of them. V, J and clone size were drawn from that table, and D and trimming were deduced from the DNA. The sample records roughly 75,000 clones, 80% being singletons. This rearrangement joins TRBV9 to TRBJ2-1; 13 bases agree with TRBD2. Sequences were obtained from peripheral blood. The sequence came from a man aged 50 to 59 with COVID-19, enrolled during active disease. The CDR3 protein is CASSGTSGSNEQFF. For the CDR3, the DNA is TGTGCCAGCAGCGGGACTAGCGGGAGTAATGAGCAGTTCTTC.